Shown below are 29 T cell receptor beta chains from a single sample sequenced in a study of T cell clonality in common variable immunodeficiency. Assay used: immunoSEQ multiplex PCR; TCRdb lists only in-frame clones, some missing. This sample has about 42,000 clones, each found more than once. Sequencing used peripheral blood mononuclear cells. The source is a person aged 18 to 70 in good health.

In its sample, this clone was seen a few times. The read falls 3 residues short of the CDR3 end, and the missing part is taken from the germline J gene. J is TRBJ1-2 and V is TRBV11-2, with D unresolved. The germline V gene has CDR1 SGHAT and CDR2 FQNNGV. The CDR3 is 15 residues long. V was pared by 5 bases and J by 2 bases, with 15 bases between. CDR3 DNA (partial): TGTGCCAGCAGCATGAACTCGGGCGGGAACTATGGC. Translation: CASSMNSGGNYG. The entire CDR3 protein is CASSMNSGGNYGYTF. Supplemented by reference TRBV11-2 and TRBJ1-2, the full variable domain reads EAGVAQSPRYKIIEKRQSVAFWCNPISGHATLYWYQQILGQGPKLLIQFQNNGVVDDSQLPKDRFSAERLKGVDSTLKIQPAKLEDSAVYLCASSMNSGGNYGYTFGSGTRLTVV.

This clone was recorded many times. The read stops 3 residues short of the end of the CDR3; the missing end is completed from the germline J gene. This rearrangement joins TRBV20-1 to TRBJ2-5; 8 bases are shared with TRBD2. CDR3 length equals 13 residues. CDR1 is DFQATT and CDR2 is SNEGSKA in the germline V gene (reference sequence). V lost 3 bases to trimming and J lost 5 bases; unmatched junction nucleotides: 5. CDR3 sequence: CSARTSVGETQYF. CDR3 DNA, as far as it was read: TGCAGTGCTAGGACTAGCGTCGGGGAGACC.

There are a few counts of this clone. The read gets to within 3 residues of the CDR3 end, and the germline J gene fills in the rest. J is TRBJ1-2 and V is TRBV19; D is perhaps TRBD1 (6 bases). There are 14 residues in the CDR3. The germline V gene encodes CDR1 LNHDA and CDR2 SQIVND (reference sequence). The CDR3 here is CASKAVQGVDDYTF. CDR3 bases read: TGTGCCAGTAAGGCTGTACAGGGAGTCGACGAC. The whole variable domain, filled in from reference TRBV19 and TRBJ1-2, reads DGGITQSPKYLFRKEGQNVTLSCEQNLNHDAMYWYRQDPGQGLRLIYYSQIVNDFQKGDIAEGYSVSREKKESFPLTVTSAQKNPTAFYLCASKAVQGVDDYTFGSGTRLTVV.

There are many counts of this clone. The missing CDR3 end, 3 residues past where the read stops, is filled in from the germline J gene. The J gene is TRBJ2-7, the V gene TRBV6-2 or TRBV6-3, with D maybe TRBD2 (5 bases). V lost 4 bases and J lost 1, with 11 bases in between. Germline V gives CDR1 MNHEY, CDR2 SVGEGT. CDR3 length equals 14 residues. The CDR3 here is CASSSPDSSYEQYF. CDR3 DNA (partial): TGTGCCAGCAGTTCGCCGGACTCATCCTACGAG.

This clone was counted at least ten times. Read data end 3 residues before the CDR3 end; the end is taken from the germline J gene. The chain is built from TRBV20-1 and TRBJ2-3; 7 bases map to TRBD1. Germline V gene data show CDR1 as DFQATT and CDR2 as SNEGSKA (reference sequence). V lost 4 bases to trimming and J lost 2 bases; unmatched junction nucleotides: 6. The CDR3 runs 14 residues. The CDR3 here is CSAMTGFLTDTQYF. The DNA read from the CDR3 is TGCAGTGCTATGACAGGGTTTCTCACAGATACG.

This clone was recorded at least ten times. CDR3 sequence reads: CASRRTGGNEQFF. Incomplete CDR3 DNA: TGTGCCAGTAGACGGACAGGGGGCAATGAG. J is TRBJ2-1 and V is TRBV19, with 10 bases fitting TRBD1. Read data end 3 residues before the CDR3 end; the end is taken from the germline J gene. With 6 bases clipped from V and 6 bases from J, the junction kept 2 bases outside the gene matches. The CDR3 sequence is 13 residues long. Germline V gene sequence: CDR1 LNHDA, CDR2 SQIVND (reference sequence).

This clone has a count of ten or more. Read sequence stops 3 residues before the CDR3 end, and the germline J gene provides the missing end. The J gene is TRBJ2-1, the V gene TRBV30; 12 bases agree with TRBD2. Germline V lookup: CDR1 GTSNPN, CDR2 SVGIG (reference sequence). With 3 bases clipped from V and 7 bases from J, the junction kept 1 base outside the gene matches. The CDR3 covers 13 residues. The CDR3 reads CAWRGLAGNEQFF. The sequenced CDR3 bases are TGTGCCTGGAGAGGACTAGCGGGGAATGAG.

At least ten counts were recorded for this clone. The read ends 3 residues shy of where the CDR3 ends; the end is completed using the germline J gene. The chain uses TRBV5-1 and TRBJ2-2; TRBD2 matches at 11 bases. This CDR3 spans 17 amino acids. Germline loops: CDR1 SGHRS, CDR2 YFSETQ. V was pared by 1 base and J by 5 bases, with 7 bases of the junction left unmatched. CDR3 loop: CASSLWPSGRTTGELFF. The sequenced CDR3 bases are TGCGCCAGCAGCTTGTGGCCTAGCGGGAGGACGACCGGGGAG. Drawing the rest from reference TRBV5-1 and TRBJ2-2, the complete variable domain is KAGVTQTPRYLIKTRGQQVTLSCSPISGHRSVSWYQQTPGQGLQFLFEYFSETQRNKGNFPGRFSGRQFSNSRSEMNVSTLELGDSALYLCASSLWPSGRTTGELFFGEGSRLTVL.

This clone was seen many times. The read gets to within 3 residues of the CDR3 end, and the germline J gene fills in the rest. V and J are TRBV5-4 and TRBJ2-5; perhaps TRBD1 as D (6 bases). CDR3 length equals 15 residues. The germline CDR1 and CDR2 sequences are SGHNT and YYREEE (reference sequence). The V and J ends lost 4 bases and 4 bases respectively, with 17 bases between them. The CDR3 protein is CASSPPTGGLETQYF. CDR3 DNA (partial): TGTGCCAGCAGCCCACCGACAGGCGGGTTAGAGACC.

At least ten counts were recorded for this clone. The CDR3 end falls 3 residues outside the read, so it is completed with the germline J gene. This chain connects TRBV6-2 or TRBV6-3 to TRBJ2-7; D might be TRBD1 (6 bases). Trimming stripped 6 bases from V and 0 bases from J, with 15 bases between. CDR3 length equals 15 residues. In germline, CDR1 is MNHEY, CDR2 SVGEGT. The CDR3 sequence: CASRTGQLNSYEQYF. The CDR3 bases that were read are TGTGCCAGCAGGACGGGACAACTAAACTCCTACGAG.

This clone was seen at least ten times. With the read ending 3 residues before the CDR3 end, the germline J gene is used to fill in that end. The V and J genes are TRBV5-1 and TRBJ2-7; 9 bases match TRBD2. The CDR3 consists of 16 residues. Germline CDR1 and CDR2: SGHRS and YFSETQ. The V segment lost 0 bases and the J segment 5 bases; nucleotides outside the gene matches: 9. The CDR3 region is CASSLAVTSGPNEQYF. Partial CDR3 DNA: TGCGCCAGCAGCTTGGCCGTCACTAGCGGGCCTAACGAG.

Ten or more counts support this clone. The read terminates 3 residues ahead of where the CDR3 ends, so the germline J gene completes it. The rearrangement links TRBV11-2 to TRBJ2-7; 8 bases are a match to TRBD1. J was trimmed by 1 base and V by 1 base; bases with no gene match: 3. The CDR3 contains 15 residues. Germline-derived CDR1 and CDR2 are SGHAT and FQNNGV. The CDR3 bases that were read are TGTGCCAGCAGCTTAGGACAGGGGTTATCCTACGAG. Its protein product is CASSLGQGLSYE. The CDR3 in its entirety is CASSLGQGLSYEQYF.

The sample holds many counts of this clone. The CDR3 end falls 3 residues outside the read, so it is completed with the germline J gene. J is TRBJ2-2 and V is TRBV20-1, with 11 bases matching TRBD2. Germline V gene sequence: CDR1 DFQATT, CDR2 SNEGSKA (reference sequence). The CDR3 loop spans 20 amino acids. Losses at the gene ends were 4 bases for V and 4 bases for J; bases not matched to a gene: 20. CDR3 loop: CSATLTSGRKGALGTGELFF. CDR3 DNA, as far as it was read: TGCAGTGCTACCCTAACTAGCGGGAGAAAGGGGGCTTTGGGCACCGGGGAG.

The sample holds many counts of this clone. The sequenced fragment ends 3 residues before the CDR3 boundary, so the rest is inferred from the germline J gene. The rearrangement uses TRBV5-1 and TRBJ2-5; 7 bases match TRBD1. The length of the CDR3 is 14 residues. V shed 3 bases, J shed 1 base, and the junction held 3 bases outside the gene matches. Germline loops: CDR1 SGHRS, CDR2 YFSETQ. The sequenced CDR3 bases are TGCGCCAGCAGCTCGGGACAGCTCCAAGAGACC. It translates to CASSSGQLQET. In full, the CDR3 is CASSSGQLQETQYF.

This clone was seen more than once but under ten times. The read stops 3 residues short of the end of the CDR3; the missing end is completed from the germline J gene. The V call is TRBV7-2, the J call TRBJ2-7; TRBD2 agrees at 9 bases. This CDR3 comprises 14 residues. Germline assignment: CDR1 SGHTA and CDR2 FQGNSA. After removal of 4 bases from V and 4 bases from J, the junction contained 5 bases not matched to a gene. This CDR3 reads CASSSGLAGYEQYF. The CDR3 DNA, read in part, is TGTGCCAGCAGCTCGGGACTAGCCGGGTACGAG.

The sample holds many counts of this clone. The junction shows a germline mismatch at one end, possibly a read error. Coverage ceases 3 residues before the CDR3 finishes, and the germline J gene fills in the end. This rearrangement joins TRBV7-7 to TRBJ2-2; TRBD2 matches 8 bases. The CDR3 loop spans 15 amino acids. Germline CDR1 and CDR2: SSHAT and FNYEAQ (reference sequence). The CDR3 sequence is CASSSSGSNTGELFF. CDR3 DNA (partial): TGTGCTAGCAGTTCTAGCGGGTCGAACACCGGGGAG.

This clone was picked up many times. Sequencing ends 3 residues short of the CDR3 end; the germline J gene provides the rest. This sequence joins TRBV28 and TRBJ2-1; 12 positions match TRBD2. CDR1 is MDHEN, CDR2 SYDVKM, per germline. CDR3 size: 15 residues. After removal of 6 bases from V and 7 bases from J, the junction contained 7 bases not matched to a gene. This CDR3 is CASSPAGLAGNEQFF. CDR3 DNA, as far as it was read: TGTGCCAGCAGCCCCGCGGGACTAGCGGGTAATGAG.

This clone was observed at least ten times. Read coverage stops 3 residues before the CDR3 terminus; the germline J gene supplies the remainder. The chain combines TRBV28 with TRBJ2-3; 8 positions agree with TRBD1. The ends lost 10 bases at V and 1 base at J; junction bases unmatched: 10. Germline V CDR1 and CDR2: MDHEN, SYDVKM. The CDR3 runs to 15 residues. The covered CDR3 bases are TGTGCCACCTCGGGACAGGAAACGGGCACAGATACG. It translates to CATSGQETGTDT. The full CDR3 is CATSGQETGTDTQYF.

This clone has more than one count but fewer than ten. The read halts 3 residues ahead of the CDR3 end, with the missing end drawn from the germline J gene. The J gene is TRBJ2-1, the V gene TRBV5-1; D unresolved. Looked up from germline, CDR1 is SGHRS and CDR2 is YFSETQ. Trimming took 4 bases from V and 4 from J, leaving 9 bases between them. CDR3 length: 13 amino acids. CDR3 amino acids: CASSVLRYNEQFF. CDR3 bases read: TGCGCCAGCAGCGTCCTAAGATACAATGAG. Together with reference TRBV5-1 and TRBJ2-1, the CDR3 gives the full variable domain: KAGVTQTPRYLIKTRGQQVTLSCSPISGHRSVSWYQQTPGQGLQFLFEYFSETQRNKGNFPGRFSGRQFSNSRSEMNVSTLELGDSALYLCASSVLRYNEQFFGPGTRLTVL.

This clone rates as medium-sized. The read is 3 residues too short to cover the CDR3 end, so that end is filled in from the germline J gene. V gene TRBV5-1 combines with J gene TRBJ1-1; TRBD1 agrees at 8 bases. This CDR3 region has 14 residues. Losses at the gene ends were 4 bases for V and 4 bases for J; bases not matched to a gene: 6. Germline-derived CDR1 and CDR2 are SGHRS and YFSETQ. The CDR3 loop reads CASSATGGSTEAFF. The DNA read from the CDR3 is TGCGCCAGCAGCGCAACAGGGGGTAGCACTGAA.

In its sample, this clone was seen many times. The read comes to an end 3 residues before the CDR3 does, leaving the germline J gene to fill in the end. The V and J genes are TRBV7-9 and TRBJ2-5; D gene ambiguous. The CDR3 is 13 residues long. Trimming took off 5 bases at V and 4 bases at J, with 11 bases between the two ends. Germline V lookup: CDR1 SEHNR, CDR2 FQNEAQ (reference sequence). The CDR3 DNA, read in part, is TGTGCCAGCAGCCCCTCCCCCCCAGAGACC. This gives the protein CASSPSPPET. The full CDR3 protein reads CASSPSPPETQYF. Full variable domain (missing parts from reference TRBV7-9 and TRBJ2-5): DTGVSQNPRHKITKRGQNVTFRCDPISEHNRLYWYRQTLGQGPEFLTYFQNEAQLEKSRLLSDRFSAERPKGSFSTLEIQRTEQGDSAMYLCASSPSPPETQYFGPGTRLLVL.

This clone was recorded at least ten times. The read is 3 residues too short to cover the CDR3 end, so that end is filled in from the germline J gene. The chain carries TRBV2 and TRBJ1-6, with 10 bases lining up with TRBD1. V lost 6 bases, J lost 7 bases, and 9 bases stayed unmatched. Germline CDR1 and CDR2: SNHLY and FYNNEI. The CDR3 is made up of 16 amino acids. The chain's CDR3 is CASSSTGGRRNSPLHF. The CDR3 DNA, read in part, is TGTGCCAGCAGCTCGACAGGGGGCCGTCGAAATTCACCC.

This clone has ten or more counts. The read terminates 3 residues ahead of where the CDR3 ends, so the germline J gene completes it. The chain combines TRBV5-1 with TRBJ2-5; TRBD2 aligns across 13 bases. Germline V CDR1 and CDR2: SGHRS, YFSETQ. V lost 2 bases, J lost 1 base, and 5 bases stayed unmatched. This CDR3 is 17 amino acids long. The CDR3 spells CASSLMGTSGAQETQYF. CDR3 bases read: TGCGCCAGCAGCTTAATGGGGACTAGCGGGGCCCAAGAGACC.

This clone was seen at least ten times. Read sequence stops 3 residues before the CDR3 end, and the germline J gene provides the missing end. The chain has TRBV29-1 and TRBJ2-5; the D gene is possibly TRBD2 (5 bases). V gave up 3 bases and J gave up 4 bases, with 12 bases separating them. CDR3 length equals 13 residues. The germline V gene encodes CDR1 SQVTM and CDR2 ANQGSEA. The sequenced part of the CDR3 DNA is TGCAGCGTTGATCTCCGGGGTTTAGAGACC. Amino acids: CSVDLRGLET. From start to end, the CDR3 is CSVDLRGLETQYF.

This clone was found many times. Read coverage stops 3 residues before the CDR3 terminus; the germline J gene supplies the remainder. The rearrangement joins TRBV20-1 to TRBJ2-1; 7 nucleotides line up with TRBD1. J was trimmed by 4 bases and V by 3 bases; bases with no gene match: 6. The CDR3 sequence is 14 residues long. Per germline, CDR1 DFQATT and CDR2 SNEGSKA (reference sequence). The CDR3 here is CSARMDRNYNEQFF. The covered CDR3 bases are TGCAGTGCTAGGATGGACAGGAATTACAATGAG.

Ten or more counts support this clone. The CDR3 end is not reached by the read, which stops 3 residues before it; the germline J gene fills it in. The V and J genes are TRBV23-1 and TRBJ1-1; maybe TRBD1 (5 bases). TRBV23-1 qualifies as an ORF whose function is uncertain. The CDR3 length is 13 residues. Trimming shortened V by 6 bases and J by 0 bases, and 8 bases separated the two germline ends. The CDR3 loop reads CASSPGLNTEAFF. CDR3 DNA (partial): TGCGCCAGCAGCCCAGGGCTGAACACTGAA.

This clone was detected ten times or more. The sequence runs out 3 residues before the end of the CDR3; the remainder is reconstructed from the germline J gene. V and J are TRBV5-1 and TRBJ2-3, with 7 bases aligning to TRBD2. CDR3 length equals 17 residues. The trim removed 0 bases at V and 3 bases at J, leaving 10 bases unmatched. CDR1 SGHRS and CDR2 YFSETQ come from the germline V gene. The CDR3 is CASSLAGTTGRTDTQYF. The sequenced part of the CDR3 DNA is TGCGCCAGCAGCTTGGCCGGGACTACCGGGAGAACAGATACG.

This clone was seen at least ten times. The read comes to an end 3 residues before the CDR3 does, leaving the germline J gene to fill in the end. V usage is TRBV5-1 and J usage is TRBJ2-3; 11 nucleotides line up with TRBD2. The CDR3 runs to 19 residues. Germline V gives CDR1 SGHRS, CDR2 YFSETQ. J lost 0 bases, V lost 0 bases, and 9 bases had no gene match. This CDR3 reads CASSLVGTSGSTSTDTQYF. The DNA read from the CDR3 is TGCGCCAGCAGCTTGGTTGGGACTAGCGGATCTACTAGCACAGATACG.

This clone was observed many times. The read halts 3 residues ahead of the CDR3 end, with the missing end drawn from the germline J gene. V usage is TRBV19 and J usage is TRBJ2-3; 10 nucleotides align to TRBD2. The CDR3 runs 17 residues. V shed 5 bases, J shed 0 bases, and the junction held 8 bases outside the gene matches. Germline V CDR1 and CDR2: LNHDA, SQIVND (reference sequence). The DNA read from the CDR3 is TGTGCCAGTAGTGCCTCCACGACTAGCGGGAGCACAGATACG. Its translation: CASSASTTSGSTDT. The whole CDR3 sequence reads CASSASTTSGSTDTQYF.